A selection of T cell receptor beta chains follows, all from one sample in a study of shared clonotypes between healthy human individuals. Libraries were prepared by immunoSEQ multiplex PCR; TCRdb keeps only in-frame clonotypes and omits some of them. The sample lists about 2.1 million clones, roughly 91% occurring once. What was sequenced was naive CD8+ T cells from PBMCs. Source of these receptors: a man between 18 and 29 years old in good health. Some clones in this sample may be carry-over from other donors' samples. The CDR3 runs from the conserved cysteine through the conserved F or W. A D gene is named only where the DNA matches it firmly. Some rows mark clone size as missing; the rest say once, few, many or name a class of expanded clone.

abundance | j_gene | v_gene | d_gene | CDR3aa | CDR3nt
NA | TRBJ2-3 | TRBV28 | TRBD2 | CASRAKREDNRGTQYF | TGTGCCAGCAGGGCCAAGCGGGAGGATAACCGAGGTACGCAGTATTTT
NA | TRBJ2-2 | TRBV27 | NA | CASSLMDIGELFF | TGTGCCAGCAGTTTGATGGACATCGGGGAGCTGTTTTTT
once | TRBJ2-7 | TRBV7-6 | NA | CASSDRTSYEQYF | TGTGCCAGCAGCGACAGGACTTCCTACGAGCAGTACTTC
NA | TRBJ2-7 | TRBV30 | TRBD1 | CAWSVGTGRSEQYF | TGTGCCTGGAGCGTCGGGACAGGGCGCTCCGAGCAGTACTTC
NA | TRBJ2-3 | TRBV27 | TRBD1 | CASRGDRDSIDTQYF | TGTGCCAGCAGGGGGGACAGGGACTCTATAGATACGCAGTATTTT
NA | TRBJ2-3 | TRBV19 | TRBD1 | CASTYGDSDTDTQYF | TGTGCCAGTACCTACGGGGACAGCGACACAGATACGCAGTATTTT
NA | TRBJ2-7 | TRBV27 | TRBD1 | CASSFQRGGTGDYEQYF | TGTGCCAGCAGTTTCCAGAGGGGTGGGACAGGGGACTACGAGCAGTACTTC
NA | TRBJ2-3 | TRBV2 | TRBD2 | CASSEGAGGSADTQYF | TGTGCCAGCAGTGAAGGTGCGGGAGGGTCCGCAGATACGCAGTATTTT
NA | TRBJ2-1 | TRBV6-5 | TRBD2 | CASSSGLATYNEQFF | TGTGCCAGCAGTTCGGGACTAGCGACCTACAATGAGCAGTTCTTC
NA | TRBJ1-1 | TRBV7-9 | NA | CASREMTGNTEAFF | TGTGCCAGCAGGGAAATGACAGGGAACACTGAAGCTTTCTTT
NA | TRBJ2-2 | TRBV5-4 | TRBD1 | CASSLIPGTGNTGELFF | TGTGCCAGCAGCCTGATCCCCGGGACAGGGAACACCGGGGAGCTGTTTTTT
NA | TRBJ2-2 | TRBV7-9 | NA | CASSPWDGELFF | TGTGCCAGCAGCCCCTGGGACGGGGAGCTGTTTTTT
NA | TRBJ2-1 | TRBV4-1 | TRBD2 | CASSQEAGVSSEQFF | TGCGCCAGCAGCCAAGAAGCGGGAGTTTCCAGTGAGCAGTTCTTC
NA | TRBJ2-7 | TRBV27 | NA | CASSLWAGAEQYF | TGTGCCAGCAGTTTATGGGCAGGAGCCGAGCAGTACTTC
NA | TRBJ2-7 | TRBV6-5 | NA | CASSYLGAGEQYF | TGTGCCAGCAGTTACCTGGGGGCTGGCGAGCAGTACTTC
NA | TRBJ2-5 | TRBV5-4 | NA | CASSLEGGVETQYF | TGTGCCAGCAGCTTGGAGGGCGGGGTGGAGACCCAGTACTTC
NA | TRBJ2-1 | TRBV28 | NA | CASSAPSMVNEQFF | TGTGCCAGCAGTGCCCCTAGTATGGTCAATGAGCAGTTCTTC
NA | TRBJ2-1 | TRBV2 | TRBD2 | CASSEPREGPFNEQFF | TGTGCCAGCAGTGAACCGCGGGAGGGACCGTTCAATGAGCAGTTCTTC
NA | TRBJ1-4 | TRBV27 | NA | CASSPVISNEKLFF | TGTGCCAGCAGTCCCGTAATTTCTAATGAAAAACTGTTTTTT
NA | TRBJ2-7 | TRBV5-1 | TRBD2 | CASSWKESGGPEYEQYF | TGCGCCAGCAGCTGGAAAGAAAGCGGGGGGCCCGAGTACGAGCAGTACTTC
NA | TRBJ2-7 | TRBV30 | NA | CAWSVDGDSYEQYF | TGTGCCTGGAGTGTAGACGGTGATTCCTACGAGCAGTACTTC
NA | TRBJ1-4 | TRBV4-1 | TRBD1 | CASSHPRLSPDREEKLFF | TGCGCCAGCAGCCATCCTCGTCTCTCCCCCGACAGGGAAGAAAAACTGTTTTTT
few | TRBJ1-5 | TRBV10-3 | NA | CAISESNQPQHF | TGTGCCATCAGTGAAAGCAATCAGCCCCAGCATTTT
NA | TRBJ1-2 | TRBV11-2 | NA | CASSSRWGYGYTF | TGTGCCAGCAGCTCGAGGTGGGGGTATGGCTACACCTTC
NA | TRBJ2-1 | TRBV14 | TRBD2 | CASSRTGTSGRAYNEQFF | TGTGCCAGCAGCCGGACCGGGACTAGCGGGAGGGCCTACAATGAGCAGTTCTTC
NA | TRBJ2-7 | TRBV30 | TRBD1 | CAWRGPTGSYEQYF | TGTGCCTGGAGGGGGCCGACAGGGTCCTACGAGCAGTACTTC
NA | TRBJ2-1 | TRBV6-5 | TRBD1 | CASSATSGGDEQFF | TGTGCCAGCAGTGCGACCTCAGGGGGCGATGAGCAGTTCTTC
once | TRBJ2-7 | TRBV21-1 | NA | CASSNDSGLNYEQYF | TGTGCCAGCAGTAATGACAGCGGTCTGAACTACGAGCAGTACTTC
NA | TRBJ2-3 | TRBV7-6 | NA | CASSHLSGTDTQYF | TGTGCCAGCAGCCATCTTAGCGGCACAGATACGCAGTATTTT
NA | TRBJ2-3 | TRBV7-9 | TRBD2 | CASSSAHGGGGDTQYF | TGTGCCAGCAGCTCCGCCCACGGAGGCGGGGGAGATACGCAGTATTTT
NA | TRBJ2-5 | TRBV28 | TRBD1 | CASSDRGLILGETQYF | TGTGCCAGCTCGGACAGGGGGCTGATTCTAGGAGAGACCCAGTACTTC
once | TRBJ1-1 | TRBV4-1 | NA | CASSQDGGYGDTEAFF | TGCGCCAGCAGCCAAGATGGGGGGTACGGGGACACTGAAGCTTTCTTT
NA | TRBJ1-4 | TRBV5-5 | NA | CASSLFEKLFF | TGTGCCAGCAGCTTGTTTGAAAAACTGTTTTTT
NA | TRBJ2-3 | TRBV27 | NA | CASSYLRGDGTDTQYF | TGTGCCAGCAGTTATCTGAGGGGGGATGGCACAGATACGCAGTATTTT
NA | TRBJ2-1 | TRBV6-5 | NA | CASSYEGVPYNEQFF | TGTGCCAGCAGTTACGAGGGGGTACCCTACAATGAGCAGTTCTTC
NA | TRBJ2-1 | TRBV7-2 | NA | CASSDAGTRYNEQFF | TGTGCCAGCAGTGATGCCGGGACTCGTTACAATGAGCAGTTCTTC
few | TRBJ2-2 | TRBV11-1 | NA | CASSLAGELFF | TGTGCCAGCAGCTTGGCCGGGGAGCTGTTTTTT
NA | TRBJ2-3 | TRBV11-2 | NA | CASSLGRTLSTDTQYF | TGTGCCAGCAGCCTGGGCCGGACACTAAGCACAGATACGCAGTATTTT
NA | TRBJ1-1 | TRBV27 | NA | CASSLLSPVRAETEAFF | TGTGCCAGCAGTTTATTGTCCCCAGTCCGGGCGGAAACTGAAGCTTTCTTT
NA | TRBJ1-1 | TRBV6-1 | NA | CASSDPMRGHKTEAFF | TGTGCCAGCAGTGACCCGATGCGGGGGCATAAGACTGAAGCTTTCTTT
NA | TRBJ2-3 | TRBV6-5 | NA | CASSISPVPDTQYF | TGTGCCAGCAGCATTTCCCCCGTTCCAGATACGCAGTATTTT
NA | TRBJ2-7 | TRBV7-9 | NA | CASSSPRGPYEQYF | TGTGCCAGCAGCTCCCCCCGGGGTCCCTACGAGCAGTACTTC
once | TRBJ2-2 | TRBV12-5 | TRBD2 | CASGLVQPLAGVKTGELFF | TGTGCTAGTGGTTTGGTACAACCGCTAGCGGGAGTTAAAACCGGGGAGCTGTTTTTT
NA | TRBJ2-7 | TRBV15 | NA | CATSRARTEPEQYF | TGTGCCACCAGCAGAGCCCGGACCGAACCCGAGCAGTACTTC
once | TRBJ1-4 | TRBV29-1 | NA | CSVAAAPPPGLVWEKLFF | TGCAGCGTTGCAGCGGCGCCGCCCCCGGGGCTCGTATGGGAAAAACTGTTTTTT
once | TRBJ2-1 | TRBV6-5 | NA | CASSYTGQEGNEQFF | TGTGCCAGCAGTTACACCGGACAGGAGGGCAATGAGCAGTTCTTC
NA | TRBJ2-3 | TRBV27 | TRBD1 | CASSFAGGEFADTQYF | TGTGCCAGCAGTTTTGCAGGGGGCGAGTTTGCAGATACGCAGTATTTT
NA | TRBJ2-7 | TRBV9 | NA | CASSVSDYGTSEQYF | TGTGCCAGCAGCGTGTCGGACTACGGTACTTCCGAGCAGTACTTC
NA | TRBJ2-1 | TRBV5-6 | TRBD2 | CASSLFSSGRVYNEQFF | TGTGCCAGCAGCTTGTTCTCTAGCGGGAGGGTCTACAATGAGCAGTTCTTC
NA | TRBJ2-7 | TRBV2 | NA | CASTYGRGHSYEQYF | TGTGCCAGCACGTACGGGCGGGGGCACTCCTACGAGCAGTACTTC
once | TRBJ1-2 | TRBV7-9 | TRBD1 | CASSSRGLDYGYTF | TGTGCCAGCAGCTCCAGGGGGCTCGACTATGGCTACACCTTC
NA | TRBJ2-2 | TRBV11-2 | NA | CASSSRTGTTGELFF | TGTGCCAGCAGCTCCCGGACCGGGACCACCGGGGAGCTGTTTTTT
NA | TRBJ1-1 | TRBV9 | TRBD1 | CASSVGGTGRTEAFF | TGTGCCAGCAGCGTAGGAGGGACAGGGCGCACTGAAGCTTTCTTT
NA | TRBJ2-7 | TRBV4-1 | TRBD2 | CASSPWTSGTSYEQYF | TGCGCCAGCAGCCCCTGGACTAGCGGGACTTCCTACGAGCAGTACTTC
NA | TRBJ2-3 | TRBV13 | TRBD2 | CASSSSGSGTDTQYF | TGTGCCAGCAGCTCAAGCGGGAGTGGCACAGATACGCAGTATTTT
NA | TRBJ2-3 | TRBV5-4 | TRBD2 | CASSLATSGGTDTQYF | TGTGCCAGCAGCTTGGCGACTAGCGGGGGCACAGATACGCAGTATTTT
once | TRBJ2-5 | TRBV4-3 | NA | CASSQENNRGETQYF | TGCGCCAGCAGCCAAGAGAATAATCGGGGAGAGACCCAGTACTTC
once | TRBJ2-1 | TRBV5-1 | TRBD2 | CASSPGTSGKYNEQFF | TGCGCCAGCAGCCCTGGGACTAGCGGGAAGTACAATGAGCAGTTCTTC
NA | TRBJ2-1 | TRBV15 | NA | CATSRDPKAGEQFF | TGTGCCACCAGCCGCGATCCGAAAGCGGGCGAGCAGTTCTTC